This TCR beta chain is drawn from a study of blood T cell repertoires in COVID-19 (dated by TCRdb to about 2020). Broadly, across the study: Collaborator samples came from the United States, Italy and Spain and covered acute and convalescent phases of COVID-19. The prospective study material was composed of cDNA or gDNA derived from T cells, B-cell-depleted T cells, or PBMCs. Subjects who had been exposed to COVID-19, were actively infected with it, or had recovered from it provided the deeply sampled blood TCRbeta repertoires that made up the dataset. A freely available public database, intended as a resource for researchers studying the immune response to SARS-CoV-2, is where the repertoires were released. Samples came from the ongoing ImmuneRACE study (first 160 participants) plus 1,254 subjects from 6 global collaborators. The sample metadata nearly always contained a de-identified subject ID, COVID-19 status, age in years and sex. HLA class I and class II types, where available, came from metadata supplied by the sample provider rather than from assay-based typing. General conclusions and limits of the study: The amount of clinical and demographic metadata varied by source and participant and was provided uncurated.

For this clone: It has no known antigen specificity. The input lacks base qualities; no much larger clone sits a single base away.

TCRbeta CDR3 regions were amplified from genomic DNA using the immunoSEQ Assay, a bias-controlled multiplex PCR. In the source study's methods: The number of nucleated cells in each sample was estimated from the amplification of reference gene primers within the assay. Sequence reads were collapsed and filtered to measure the absolute abundance of every unique TCRbeta CDR3 rearrangement. For each sample, productive Simpson clonality was calculated as the square root of Simpson's diversity index across productive rearrangements. As stored in TCRdb, this immuneACCESS dataset retains in-frame rearrangements with V and J assigned. A fraction of the clones does not appear; measured against another copy, unresolved V genes explain less than half of the discrepancy, and the remainder lacks a known reason. V and J calls and clone size follow that table, whereas D and trimming were derived from the DNA. The sample table shows 650,000 to 800,000 clones, and about 90% are seen once. Together, the top ten hold roughly 0.25% of the sample.

Collaborating institutions collected whole blood in K2EDTA tubes following their own protocols. For TCRbeta analysis, collaborator samples were shipped as frozen whole blood, as isolated PBMCs, or as DNA extracted from either sample type. The junction shows trimming of 2 bases on V and 10 bases on J, plus 12 bases between the germline ends. The CDR3, from cysteine to phenylalanine, totals 13 residues. Left in the record is the CDR3 DNA by itself, 39 bases read in frame from the first base. Based on the germline V gene, the CDR1 and CDR2 sequences are MNHEY and SVGEGT. Sequenced input: peripheral blood. The V gene is TRBV6-2 or TRBV6-3 and the J gene is TRBJ1-5, with the D gene too uncertain to name. This receptor was obtained from a woman aged 18-35 years with acute or convalescent COVID-19. The CDR3 here reads CASSYRGDSPQHF. DNA sequence: TGTGCCAGCAGTTACCGCGGGGATAGCCCCCAGCATTTT.